This T cell receptor (beta chain) was recovered during a study of blood T cell repertoires in COVID-19. Clones were read by immunoSEQ multiplex PCR, and TCRdb kept only the in-frame ones, dropping some. This sample has about 230,000 clones; 70% to 90% occur once, and the top ten carry less than 3%. The CDR3 is 14 amino acids. Germline values: CDR1 SEHNR, CDR2 FQNEAQ (reference sequence). The V end was cut by 4 bases, the J end by 3 bases, with 11 bases between. This chain uses TRBV7-9 with TRBJ2-3; D is possibly TRBD1 (5 bases). This clonotype originated in a man between 25 and 39 years old with COVID-19, enrolled during active disease. Sequenced input: peripheral blood. The CDR3 here is CASSWSRQTDTQYF. The CDR3, as DNA: TGTGCCAGCAGCTGGAGCCGACAGACAGATACGCAGTATTTT.